The present entry profiles one T cell receptor beta chain with its context. This specimen comes from a study of cytomegalovirus exposure and HLA in healthy donors. The PCR contained 60 Vbeta and 13 Jbeta primers. Assay: immunoSEQ multiplex PCR; the TCRdb copy retains only in-frame clones and omits some. The sample has hundreds of thousands of clones; about 89% are singletons. Trimming took 1 base from V and 5 from J, leaving 15 bases between them. The CDR3 is 16 residues long. CDR1 and CDR2 from the germline V gene are SGHVS and FQNEAQ. Sample: PBMCs. The chain is built from TRBV7-8 and TRBJ2-1; TRBD1 might be the D (6 bases). The receptor was derived from a woman between 18 and 29 years old in good health and CMV-seronegative. The CDR3 DNA is TGTGCCAGCAGCTTAGGCTATTTGGGGACAAACAATGAGCAGTTCTTC. As protein: CASSLGYLGTNNEQFF.